This T cell receptor beta chain was captured by sequencing in a study of blood T cells in healthy people across ages. Study outcomes and limitations: Per million T cells, TCR beta diversity dropped about linearly as age rose.

Ten milliliters was the volume of peripheral blood drawn from each donor. For this clonotype: Its antigen is still unknown.

The length of the CDR3 is 15 residues. CDR1 is SEHNR, CDR2 FQNEAQ, per germline (reference sequence). A second 7 to 11 cycle PCR used barcoded and J-beta primers. TCRdb used MiXCR to reprocess the 5' RACE reads, holding one entry per CDR3 protein. The table lists roughly 700,000 distinct CDR3 sequences, more than 20% of them singletons. This same sample was also part of a study on T cells of mothers and their children.

The chain combines TRBV7-9 with TRBJ2-5, with TRBD1 matching 9 bases. The end of the DNA fits TRBJ2-7 better, so the J call may be wrong. The sample taken for sequencing was blood. The TCR sequence derives from a boy younger than 18 in good health. CDR3 sequence: CASSYRDRGTYEQYF. The CDR3 DNA sequence: TGTGCCAGCAGCTATAGAGACAGGGGGACCTACGAGCAGTACTTC.